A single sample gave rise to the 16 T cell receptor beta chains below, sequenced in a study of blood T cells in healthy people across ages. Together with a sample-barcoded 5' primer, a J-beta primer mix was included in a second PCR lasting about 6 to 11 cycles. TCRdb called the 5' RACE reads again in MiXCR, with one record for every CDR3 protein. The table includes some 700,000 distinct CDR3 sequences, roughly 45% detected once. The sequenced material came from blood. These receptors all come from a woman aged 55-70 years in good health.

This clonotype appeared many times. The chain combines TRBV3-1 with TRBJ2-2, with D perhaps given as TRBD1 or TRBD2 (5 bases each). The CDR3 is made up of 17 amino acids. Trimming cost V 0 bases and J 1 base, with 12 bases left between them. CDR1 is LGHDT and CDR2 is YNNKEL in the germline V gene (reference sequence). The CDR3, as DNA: TGTGCCAGCAGCCAAGAATACGGGGCACGGAACACCGGGGAGCTGTTTTTT. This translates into CASSQEYGARNTGELFF.

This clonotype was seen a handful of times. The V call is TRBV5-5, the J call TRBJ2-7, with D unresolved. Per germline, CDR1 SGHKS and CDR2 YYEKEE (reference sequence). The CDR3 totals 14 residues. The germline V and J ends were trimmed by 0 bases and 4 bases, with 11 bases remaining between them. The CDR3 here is CASSLVPAAYEQYF. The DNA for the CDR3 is TGTGCCAGCAGCTTGGTCCCGGCAGCTTACGAGCAGTACTTC.

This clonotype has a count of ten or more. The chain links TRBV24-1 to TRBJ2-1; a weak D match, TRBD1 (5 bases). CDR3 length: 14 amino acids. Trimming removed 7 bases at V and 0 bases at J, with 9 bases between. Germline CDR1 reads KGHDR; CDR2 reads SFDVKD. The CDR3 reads CATRGPGSYNEQFF. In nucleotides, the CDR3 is TGTGCCACCAGGGGGCCGGGCTCCTACAATGAGCAGTTCTTC.

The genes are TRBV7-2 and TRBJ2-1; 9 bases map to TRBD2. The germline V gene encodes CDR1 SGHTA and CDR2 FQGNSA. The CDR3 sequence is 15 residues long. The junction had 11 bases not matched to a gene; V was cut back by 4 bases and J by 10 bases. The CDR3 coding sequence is TGTGCCAGCAGCTCCTTTGGGGGAGCGGGGGGCGAGCAGTTCTTC. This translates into CASSSFGGAGGEQFF.

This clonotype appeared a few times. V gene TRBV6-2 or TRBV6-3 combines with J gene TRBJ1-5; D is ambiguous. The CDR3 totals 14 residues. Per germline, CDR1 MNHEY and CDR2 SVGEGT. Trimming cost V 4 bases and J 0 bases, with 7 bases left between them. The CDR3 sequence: CASSFDNSNQPQHF. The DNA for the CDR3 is TGTGCCAGCAGTTTCGACAATAGCAATCAGCCCCAGCATTTT.

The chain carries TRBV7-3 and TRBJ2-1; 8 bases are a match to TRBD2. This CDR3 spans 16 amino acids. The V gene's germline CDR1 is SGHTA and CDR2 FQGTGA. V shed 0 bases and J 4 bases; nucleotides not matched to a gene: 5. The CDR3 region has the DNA TGTGCCAGCAGCTTAACGGCGGGGGGCTCTTACAATGAGCAGTTCTTC. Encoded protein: CASSLTAGGSYNEQFF.

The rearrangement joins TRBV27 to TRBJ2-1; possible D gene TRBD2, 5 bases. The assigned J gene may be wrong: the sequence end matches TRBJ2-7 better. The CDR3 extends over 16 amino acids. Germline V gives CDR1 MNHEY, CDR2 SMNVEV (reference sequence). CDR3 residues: CASTHPGGPSYNEQYF. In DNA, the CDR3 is TGTGCCAGCACCCATCCGGGCGGGCCCTCCTACAATGAGCAGTACTTC.

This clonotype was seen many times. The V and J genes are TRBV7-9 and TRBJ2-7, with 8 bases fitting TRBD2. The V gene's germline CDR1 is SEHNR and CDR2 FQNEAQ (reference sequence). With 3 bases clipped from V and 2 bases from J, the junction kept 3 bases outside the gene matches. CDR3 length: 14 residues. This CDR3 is CASSFGLAAYEQYF. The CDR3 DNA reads TGTGCCAGCAGCTTCGGACTAGCAGCCTACGAGCAGTACTTC.

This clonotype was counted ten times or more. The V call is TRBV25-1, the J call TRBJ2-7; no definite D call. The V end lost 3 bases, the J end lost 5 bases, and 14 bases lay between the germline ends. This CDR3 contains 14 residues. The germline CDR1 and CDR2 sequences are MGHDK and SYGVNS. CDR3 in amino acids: CASSDSMGWNEQYF. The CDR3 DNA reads TGTGCCAGCAGTGATAGCATGGGTTGGAACGAGCAGTACTTC.

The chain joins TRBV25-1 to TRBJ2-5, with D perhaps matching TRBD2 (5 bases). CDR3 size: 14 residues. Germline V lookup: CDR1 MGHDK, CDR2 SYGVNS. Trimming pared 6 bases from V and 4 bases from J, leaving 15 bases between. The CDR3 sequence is CASRTGPGRETQYF. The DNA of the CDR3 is TGTGCCAGCAGGACCGGGCCGGGGAGAGAGACCCAGTACTTC.

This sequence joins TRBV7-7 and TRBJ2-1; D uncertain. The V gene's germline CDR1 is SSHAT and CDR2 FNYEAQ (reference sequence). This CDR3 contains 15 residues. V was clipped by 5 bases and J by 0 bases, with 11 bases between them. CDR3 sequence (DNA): TGTGCCAGCAGCCCCCAGGCTAGCTCCTACAATGAGCAGTTCTTC. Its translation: CASSPQASSYNEQFF.

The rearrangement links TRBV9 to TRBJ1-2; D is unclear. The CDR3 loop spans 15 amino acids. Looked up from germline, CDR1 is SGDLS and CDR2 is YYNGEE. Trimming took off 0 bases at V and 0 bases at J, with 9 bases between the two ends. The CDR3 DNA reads TGTGCCAGCAGCGTAGCTCGGTCAGCTAACTATGGCTACACCTTC. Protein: CASSVARSANYGYTF.

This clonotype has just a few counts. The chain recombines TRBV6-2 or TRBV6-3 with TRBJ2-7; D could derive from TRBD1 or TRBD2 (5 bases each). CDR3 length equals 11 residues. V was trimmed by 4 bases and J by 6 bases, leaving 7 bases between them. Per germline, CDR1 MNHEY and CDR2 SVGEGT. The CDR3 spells CASSWGIEQYF. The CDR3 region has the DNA TGTGCCAGCAGTTGGGGGATCGAGCAGTACTTC.

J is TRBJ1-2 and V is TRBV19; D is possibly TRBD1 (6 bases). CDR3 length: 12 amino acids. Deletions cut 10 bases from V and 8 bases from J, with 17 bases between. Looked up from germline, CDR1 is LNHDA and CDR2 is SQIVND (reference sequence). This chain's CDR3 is CATEAGQGGYTF. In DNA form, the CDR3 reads TGTGCCACGGAAGCGGGACAAGGAGGCTACACCTTC.

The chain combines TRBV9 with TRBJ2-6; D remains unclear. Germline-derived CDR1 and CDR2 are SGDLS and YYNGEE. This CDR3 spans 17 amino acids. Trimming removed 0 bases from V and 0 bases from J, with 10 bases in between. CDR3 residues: CASSVGPASSGANVLTF. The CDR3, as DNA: TGTGCCAGCAGCGTAGGGCCAGCAAGCTCTGGGGCCAACGTCCTGACTTTC.

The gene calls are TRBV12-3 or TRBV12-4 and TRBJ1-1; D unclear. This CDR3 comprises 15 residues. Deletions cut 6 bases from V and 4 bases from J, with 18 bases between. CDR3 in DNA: TGTGCCAGCAGCCCGCTTGGACCCCGGAGCACTGAAGCTTTCTTT. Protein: CASSPLGPRSTEAFF.